Within the sample, the clone carrying this TCR beta chain is medium-sized (0.01 to 0.1%). Its cognate antigen is unknown. These data are taken from a study of spatial heterogeneity in lung cancer. Study-wide findings and caveats: Expanded intratumoral alpha and beta TCR counts tracked tumor mutation counts.

Per germline, CDR1 LNHDA and CDR2 SQIVND (reference sequence). Between the trimmed V and J ends, which lost 2 bases and 6 bases, there was a span of 13 bases. The length of the CDR3 is 14 residues. TCRdb independently ran MiXCR on the 5' RACE reads; one entry per CDR3 protein. Of around 9,200 distinct CDR3 sequences listed, approximately 5.1% were seen once; the top ten hold under 15%. Time point here: sample taken at primary tumor resection. Whole RNA obtained from tumor, nontumor lung or frozen PBMC underwent sequencing without sorting. The rearrangement joins TRBV19 to TRBJ1-2; tentatively, D is TRBD1 (6 bases). This clonotype was sampled from a female donor with early-stage non-small cell lung cancer. The specimen comprised lung tumor tissue, sampled at surgery. The CDR3 coding sequence is TGTGCCAGTAGTATAACTCCAGGGGCGAATGGCTACACCTTC. Its protein product is CASSITPGANGYTF. Combining the CDR3 with reference TRBV19 and TRBJ1-2 gives the whole variable domain DGGITQSPKYLFRKEGQNVTLSCEQNLNHDAMYWYRQDPGQGLRLIYYSQIVNDFQKGDIAEGYSVSREKKESFPLTVTSAQKNPTAFYLCASSITPGANGYTFGSGTRLTVV.